These 23 T cell receptor beta chains originate from one sample sequenced in a study of T-cell reconstitution after alpha-beta-depleted transplantation in children. Unique molecular identifiers were used in preparing the TCRbeta library. A single record per CDR3 protein comes from TCRdb applying MiXCR to the PCR reads. The sample contains under 25,000 distinct CDR3 sequences, over 10% of which appear only once. The sequenced sample was PBMCs, mostly from graft donor cells, obtained 60 days after TCRalphabeta/CD19-depleted stem cell transplant. The receptors were gathered from a female patient aged 2-9 years who had a stem cell transplant for congenital amegakaryocytic thrombocytopenia, so the T cells may come from the graft donor.

This clonotype was observed many times. The chain links TRBV30 to TRBJ2-2, with D uncertain. Trimming took 4 bases from V and 2 from J, leaving 5 bases between them. The CDR3 spans 12 residues. The germline CDR1 and CDR2 sequences are GTSNPN and SVGIG (reference sequence). The CDR3 DNA follows: TGTGCCTGGACAGATAACACCGGGGAGCTGTTTTTT. It is translated as CAWTDNTGELFF.

This clonotype occurred many times. The chain carries TRBV21-1 and TRBJ2-5; the table's D call of TRBD1 was not tested on the DNA. TRBV21-1 is given as a pseudogene. The CDR3 totals 15 residues. The CDR3 DNA follows: TGTGCCAGCAGCACGCCGGGACAGGGCGAAGAGACCCAGTACTTC. This gives the protein CASSTPGQGEETQYF.

This clonotype was picked up many times. The V and J genes are TRBV9 and TRBJ2-2; D gene ambiguous. CDR3 length: 15 amino acids. From germline, CDR1 is SGDLS and CDR2 YYNGEE. V lost 0 bases to trimming and J lost 8 bases, with 14 bases between them. The CDR3 DNA follows: TGTGCCAGCAGCGTAGGAGAGACATTCGGAGGGGAGCTGTTTTTT. This gives the protein CASSVGETFGGELFF.

This chain links TRBV3-1 with TRBJ2-5; possible D gene TRBD1, 6 bases. CDR1 is LGHDT, CDR2 YNNKEL, per germline (reference sequence). V lost 11 bases and J lost 4, with 29 bases in between. This CDR3 is 17 amino acids long. CDR3 sequence: CACCQEWQGRSVETQYF. CDR3 nucleotides: TGTGCCTGCTGCCAAGAATGGCAGGGGCGCAGTGTAGAGACCCAGTACTTC.

This clonotype was seen many times. This chain connects TRBV29-1 to TRBJ2-7, with D perhaps matching TRBD2 (5 bases). Trimming pared 2 bases from V and 0 bases from J, leaving 14 bases between. Per germline, CDR1 SQVTM and CDR2 ANQGSEA. This CDR3 has 15 amino acids. The CDR3 DNA reads TGCAGCGTTGAAAATAGGGCTGGGAGCTCCTACGAGCAGTACTTC. Amino acid sequence: CSVENRAGSSYEQYF.

This clonotype was seen many times. V is TRBV4-2 and J is TRBJ2-1, with 8 bases identical to TRBD2. V lost 0 bases to trimming and J lost 6 bases; unmatched junction nucleotides: 7. CDR3 length: 16 amino acids. The germline V gene encodes CDR1 LGHNA and CDR2 YNFKEQ. Here the CDR3 DNA reads TGTGCCAGCAGCCAAGATGGGAGCGGGAGAGTCAATGAGCAGTTCTTC. It codes for CASSQDGSGRVNEQFF.

The gene calls are TRBV29-1 and TRBJ2-1; unclear D gene. Trimming took off 5 bases at V and 6 bases at J, with 5 bases between the two ends. This CDR3 is 10 amino acids long. The V gene's germline CDR1 is SQVTM and CDR2 ANQGSEA. The CDR3: CSVKGNEQFF. The CDR3 coding sequence is TGCAGCGTTAAGGGCAATGAGCAGTTCTTC.

This clonotype was observed many times. This chain connects TRBV12-3 or TRBV12-4 to TRBJ2-7, with TRBD1 identical over 9 bases. The V gene end was trimmed by 6 bases and the J gene end by 5 bases; junction bases not matched to a gene: 5. CDR3 length equals 13 residues. For the CDR3, the DNA is TGTGCCAGCAGCTCGGACAGGGGTGACGAGCAGTACTTC. Translated: CASSSDRGDEQYF.

This clonotype came up many times. The J gene is TRBJ2-3, the V gene TRBV6-5; 7 nucleotides align to TRBD2. This CDR3 contains 14 residues. V was pared by 5 bases and J by 0 bases, with 2 bases of the junction left unmatched. Germline CDR1 and CDR2: MNHEY and SVGAGI. In DNA form, the CDR3 reads TGTGCCAGCAGTATGGGAGGGAGCACAGATACGCAGTATTTT. The encoded protein is CASSMGGSTDTQYF.

This clonotype was seen many times. The chain employs TRBV29-1 and TRBJ2-4; weak D call: TRBD1 (6 bases). Trimming shortened V by 3 bases and J by 7 bases, and 16 bases separated the two germline ends. The CDR3 runs 14 residues. From germline, CDR1 is SQVTM and CDR2 ANQGSEA. CDR3 coding DNA: TGCAGCGTTGACGTCGGACAGAGTACCAACATTCAGTACTTC. It yields the protein CSVDVGQSTNIQYF. The entire variable domain, with the rest obtained from reference TRBV29-1 and TRBJ2-4, is as follows: SAVISQKPSRDICQRGTSLTIQCQVDSQVTMMFWYRQQPGQSLTLIATANQGSEATYESGFVIDKFPISRPNLTFSTLTVSNMSPEDSSIYLCSVDVGQSTNIQYFGAGTRLSVL.

There are a few counts of this clonotype. V gene TRBV5-1 combines with J gene TRBJ2-5; D remains ambiguous. The V gene lost 0 bases and the J gene lost 5 bases, with 5 bases spanning the gap. CDR3 length equals 12 residues. Germline V gene sequence: CDR1 SGHRS, CDR2 YFSETQ. CDR3 sequence reads: CASSLVRETQYF. DNA for the CDR3: TGCGCCAGCAGCTTGGTAAGGGAGACCCAGTACTTC.

This clonotype has ten or more counts. The J gene is TRBJ2-4, the V gene TRBV6-2 or TRBV6-3; 12 bases fit TRBD2. The CDR3 is 20 residues long. Germline trimming cut 4 bases from V and 15 bases from J; bases unmatched to any gene: 28. Germline V CDR1 and CDR2: MNHEY, SVGEGT. CDR3: CASSSSPRRTSGANEPPGYF. The CDR3 DNA is TGTGCCAGCAGTTCTTCCCCTCGTCGGACTAGCGGGGCTAACGAGCCCCCGGGGTACTTC.

This clonotype was observed at least ten times. The chain recombines TRBV3-1 with TRBJ2-3, with unresolved D. Germline V gene data show CDR1 as LGHDT and CDR2 as YNNKEL (reference sequence). The CDR3 sequence is 15 residues long. V shed 2 bases and J shed 2 bases, with 11 bases lying between them. CDR3 coding DNA: TGTGCCAGCAGCCAACAGTTTCGGACCACAGATACGCAGTATTTT. Residues: CASSQQFRTTDTQYF.

This clonotype was recorded at least ten times. The rearrangement joins TRBV20-1 to TRBJ2-7, with 10 nucleotides matching TRBD2. J lost 0 bases, V lost 1 base, and 3 bases had no gene match. Germline loops: CDR1 DFQATT, CDR2 SNEGSKA (reference sequence). This CDR3 is 15 amino acids long. The CDR3, as DNA: TGCAGTGCTAGAGCCCCTAGCGGGAGCTCCTACGAGCAGTACTTC. This encodes CSARAPSGSSYEQYF.

In this sample, this clonotype turned up many times. The chain links TRBV12-3 or TRBV12-4 to TRBJ1-2; D might be TRBD1 (5 bases). V lost 1 base and J lost 8, with 14 bases in between. CDR3 length: 14 residues. CDR3 sequence reads: CASSLDIWGDGYTF. Written as DNA, the CDR3 is TGTGCCAGCAGTTTAGACATCTGGGGGGACGGCTACACCTTC.

This clonotype was detected ten times or more. The chain is built from TRBV5-1 and TRBJ2-3, with 12 bases identical to TRBD2. The CDR3 covers 17 residues. Germline CDR1 and CDR2: SGHRS and YFSETQ. The trim removed 1 base at V and 3 bases at J, leaving 6 bases unmatched. CDR3 DNA: TGCGCCAGCAGCTTGCTAGCGGGAGGGCCGGGGACAGATACGCAGTATTTT. Translating gives CASSLLAGGPGTDTQYF.

This clonotype came up many times. The V call is TRBV12-3 or TRBV12-4, the J call TRBJ1-6; D is possibly TRBD1 (5 bases). Trimming left V 6 bases short and J 9 bases short, with 18 bases between. The CDR3 covers 15 residues. The CDR3 nucleotides read TGTGCCAGCAGCCAGGCCGGGGGGTCGGGTTCACCCCTCCACTTT. This codes for CASSQAGGSGSPLHF.

This clonotype was seen repeatedly, ten times or more. The chain joins TRBV20-1 to TRBJ2-5; D uncertain. In germline, CDR1 is DFQATT, CDR2 SNEGSKA (reference sequence). The CDR3 loop spans 14 amino acids. The V end was cut by 4 bases, the J end by 1 base, with 13 bases between. The CDR3, as DNA: TGCAGTGCTACTCCGAACAAACCCCAAGAGACCCAGTACTTC. Encoded protein: CSATPNKPQETQYF.

Many counts were recorded for this clonotype. The V and J genes are TRBV20-1 and TRBJ2-1; D unresolved. V lost 7 bases, J lost 9 bases, and 7 bases lay in between. CDR3 length equals 9 residues. Germline values: CDR1 DFQATT, CDR2 SNEGSKA (reference sequence). The CDR3 spells CSVGSEQFF. CDR3 DNA sequence: TGCAGTGTCGGGTCTGAGCAGTTCTTC.

There are many counts of this clonotype. V is TRBV25-1 and J is TRBJ2-7, with 7 bases matching TRBD1. Germline V gives CDR1 MGHDK, CDR2 SYGVNS. The CDR3 is 16 amino acids. V gave up 0 bases and J gave up 3 bases; unmatched junction bases: 8. In DNA, the CDR3 is TGTGCCAGCAGTGAATACCGACCGGGACAGAACTACGAGCAGTACTTC. Its protein is CASSEYRPGQNYEQYF.

This clonotype was seen repeatedly, ten times or more. The chain carries TRBV5-1 and TRBJ2-6; TRBD1 might be the D (5 bases). CDR3 size: 16 residues. The germline V gene encodes CDR1 SGHRS and CDR2 YFSETQ. V was shortened by 1 base and J by 0 bases, with 8 bases between the two germline ends. This CDR3 reads CASSLPTDSGANVLTF. The CDR3 DNA follows: TGCGCCAGCAGCTTGCCGACAGACTCTGGGGCCAACGTCCTGACTTTC.

This chain connects TRBV11-2 to TRBJ2-1; no definite D call. The CDR3 sequence is 13 residues long. Germline loops: CDR1 SGHAT, CDR2 FQNNGV. Trimming took off 6 bases at V and 5 bases at J, with 11 bases between the two ends. The CDR3 coding sequence is TGTGCCAGCAGTAAGCCCCCGGACAATGAGCAGTTCTTC. It codes for CASSKPPDNEQFF.

This clonotype was seen ten or more times. V gene TRBV5-1 combines with J gene TRBJ2-3; no definite D call. The CDR3 covers 13 residues. Germline CDR1 and CDR2: SGHRS and YFSETQ. Trimming left V 1 base short and J 3 bases short, with 6 bases between. CDR3 sequence (DNA): TGCGCCAGCAGCTTGAGTAGTACAGATACGCAGTATTTT. Translating it yields CASSLSSTDTQYF.